Detailed here is one T cell receptor beta chain. This clone has only a few counts. There is no known antigen for this receptor. No quality values exist for individual bases; no much larger clone is one base distant. This specimen belongs to a study of cytotoxic CD8 clonotypes in ibrutinib-treated CLL (dated by TCRdb to about 2021). For the study in its entirety: In this cohort, around 15 patients were treatment-naive and approximately twelve were relapsed/refractory, while fewer than 18 had unmutated IGHV. Partial responses were observed in around 25 patients and complete responses in 2; after a median follow-up of roughly 72 months, remission was maintained in approximately 15 patients and progression was observed in approximately twelve. Response samples were obtained after a median of around 11 months of treatment, with a range of about 6 to 36 months. On average, each sample had approximately 280,000 productive templates and approximately 85,000 productive rearrangements. Longitudinal samples were available for about 30% of the 86 trial participants. Cryopreserved peripheral blood mononuclear cells were collected at three points: before therapy, at response, and at either sustained remission or disease progression. All remission and progressive disease samples were collected while patients were still receiving ibrutinib.

A MiSeq instrument was used for deep resolution sequencing, which targeted depths ranging from 1 in 1 million up to 1 in 200,000 T cells, with coverage averaging 10x for each clonotype. TCR beta libraries were generated with the immunoSEQ hsTCRB Kit. The paper's processing steps were these. Data were analyzed with ImmunoSEQ Data Assistant and ImmunoSEQ Analyzer, with V, D and J genes assigned per IMGT definitions. Clonality, which ranges from 0 to 1, was calculated as one minus the normalized Shannon entropy of productive rearrangement frequencies. Only overrepresented clonotypes making up at least 0.05% of the repertoire of each patient were included in the public clonotype analysis. Repertoires from 10 to 15 age-matched healthy donors in immuneACCESS were used as clonality controls. TCRdb re-hosts the immuneACCESS table, in-frame sequences only. Its copies lack some clones; in the studies checked, an unresolved V gene accounts for under half of them, and the cause for the rest is not known. Clone size and the V and J calls come from that table; the DNA yielded D and trimming. In all, the sample holds nearly 100,000 clones, and around 73% of those were seen once. 25% to 35% of the sample goes to the ten largest clones.

What this sample's time point label stands for: 12 months on ibrutinib. Roughly 2 micrograms of genomic DNA were extracted from cryopreserved PBMCs for TCR beta library preparation. Longitudinal blood samples from CLL patients receiving ibrutinib monotherapy were subjected to high-throughput TCR beta sequencing. Patients were enrolled in a phase 2 open-label single-center ibrutinib monotherapy trial. Trimming removed 1 base from V and 0 bases from J, leaving 7 bases between the germline ends. Sequences SGHTA (CDR1) and FQGNSA (CDR2) are obtained from the germline V gene. From the cysteine up to the phenylalanine, the CDR3 has a length of 15 residues. Only the CDR3 DNA stays, 45 bases, in frame from base 1. Overall study results and their limits: Baseline clonality exceeded that of age-matched healthy donors and correlated strongly with circulating CD8+ T-cell counts. An increase in clonality was observed at ibrutinib response, with clonality remaining stable during sustained remission and falling back toward baseline at progression. Public clonotypes were rare and either contracted or stayed stable during treatment, and the rise in clonality at ibrutinib response reflected the expansion of private clonotypes. Sampling times were not matched between patients in sustained remission and patients whose disease was progressing, and lymph node repertoires were not examined.

This TCR was recovered from a human donor with chronic lymphocytic leukemia. The chain couples TRBV7-2 to TRBJ1-5; no confident D gene assignment can be made. The source material was PBMCs, sampled after 12 months of ibrutinib treatment. The sequenced DNA is TGTGCCAGCAGCTTAGTTCGAGCTAGCAATCAGCCCCAGCATTTT. This translates into CASSLVRASNQPQHF.